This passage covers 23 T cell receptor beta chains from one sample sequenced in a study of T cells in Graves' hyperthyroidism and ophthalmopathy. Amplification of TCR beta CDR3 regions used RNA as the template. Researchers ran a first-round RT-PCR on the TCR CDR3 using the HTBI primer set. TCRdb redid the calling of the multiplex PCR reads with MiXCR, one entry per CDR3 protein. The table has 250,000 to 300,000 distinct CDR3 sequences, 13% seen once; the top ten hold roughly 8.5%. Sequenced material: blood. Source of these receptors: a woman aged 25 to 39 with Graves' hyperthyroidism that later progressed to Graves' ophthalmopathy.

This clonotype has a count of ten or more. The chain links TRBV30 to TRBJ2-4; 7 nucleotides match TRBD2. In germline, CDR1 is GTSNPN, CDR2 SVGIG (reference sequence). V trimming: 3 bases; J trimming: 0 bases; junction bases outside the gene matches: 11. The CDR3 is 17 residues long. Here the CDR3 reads CAWRAGRLELAKNIQYF. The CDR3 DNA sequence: TGTGCCTGGAGAGCGGGACGACTAGAACTAGCCAAAAACATTCAGTACTTC.

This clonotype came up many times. CDR3 protein: CAISEGGTPTSDRLGNEQFF. The CDR3 DNA is TGTGCCATCAGTGAAGGGGGCACCCCAACCTCGGACAGGCTCGGCAATGAGCAGTTCTTC. The chain joins TRBV10-3 to TRBJ2-1; 7 positions match TRBD1. This CDR3 spans 20 amino acids. Germline loops: CDR1 ENHRY, CDR2 SYGVKD. V shed 3 bases and J 6 bases; nucleotides not matched to a gene: 23.

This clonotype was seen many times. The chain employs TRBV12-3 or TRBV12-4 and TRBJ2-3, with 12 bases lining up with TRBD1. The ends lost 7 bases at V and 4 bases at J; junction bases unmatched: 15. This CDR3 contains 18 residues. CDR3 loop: CASNYSRDRGLWADTQYF. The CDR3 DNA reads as TGTGCCAGCAACTATAGCAGGGACAGGGGGCTGTGGGCAGATACGCAGTATTTT.

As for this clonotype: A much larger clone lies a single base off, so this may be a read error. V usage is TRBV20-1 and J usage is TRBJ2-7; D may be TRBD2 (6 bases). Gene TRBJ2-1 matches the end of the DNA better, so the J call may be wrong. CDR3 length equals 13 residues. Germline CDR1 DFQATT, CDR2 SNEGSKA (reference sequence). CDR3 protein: CSASGGFSYEQFF. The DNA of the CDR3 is TGCAGTGCTAGCGGAGGGTTCTCCTACGAGCAGTTCTTC.

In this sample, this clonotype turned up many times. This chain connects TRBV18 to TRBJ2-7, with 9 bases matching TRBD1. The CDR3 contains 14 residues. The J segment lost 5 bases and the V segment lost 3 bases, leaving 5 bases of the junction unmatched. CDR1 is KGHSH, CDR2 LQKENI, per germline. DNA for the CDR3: TGTGCCAGCTCACCGACGGGGGACAGGGACGAGCAGTACTTC. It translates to CASSPTGDRDEQYF.

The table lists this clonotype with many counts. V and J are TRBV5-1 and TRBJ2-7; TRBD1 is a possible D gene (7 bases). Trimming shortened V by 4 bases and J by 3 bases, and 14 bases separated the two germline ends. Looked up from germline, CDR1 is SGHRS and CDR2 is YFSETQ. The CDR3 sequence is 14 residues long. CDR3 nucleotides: TGCGCCAGCAGCGCGGGGACAGCGGTCTACGAGCAGTACTTC. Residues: CASSAGTAVYEQYF.

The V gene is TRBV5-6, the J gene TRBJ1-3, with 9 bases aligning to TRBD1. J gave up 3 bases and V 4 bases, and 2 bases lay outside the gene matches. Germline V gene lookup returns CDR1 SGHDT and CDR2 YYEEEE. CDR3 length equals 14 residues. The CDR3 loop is CASSQGQGGNTIYF. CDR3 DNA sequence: TGTGCCAGCAGCCAGGGACAGGGTGGAAACACCATATATTTT.

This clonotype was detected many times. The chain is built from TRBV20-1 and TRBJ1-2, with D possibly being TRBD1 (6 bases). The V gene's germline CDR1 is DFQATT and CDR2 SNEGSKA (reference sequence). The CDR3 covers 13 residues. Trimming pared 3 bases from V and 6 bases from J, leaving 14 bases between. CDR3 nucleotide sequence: TGCAGTGCTAGGGAGACAGGACTGAATGGCTACACCTTC. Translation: CSARETGLNGYTF.

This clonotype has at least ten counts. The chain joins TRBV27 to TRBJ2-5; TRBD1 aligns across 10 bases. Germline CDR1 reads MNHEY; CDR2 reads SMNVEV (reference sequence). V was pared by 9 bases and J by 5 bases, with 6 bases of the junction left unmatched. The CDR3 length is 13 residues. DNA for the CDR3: TGTGCCAGTCGACAGGGGGCATGGGAGACCCAGTACTTC. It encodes CASRQGAWETQYF.

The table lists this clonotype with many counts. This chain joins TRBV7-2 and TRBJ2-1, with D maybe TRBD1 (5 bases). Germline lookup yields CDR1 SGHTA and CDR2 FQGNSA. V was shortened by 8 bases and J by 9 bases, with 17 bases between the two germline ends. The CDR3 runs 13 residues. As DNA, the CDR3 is TGTGCCAGCGGCTCAGGGCCTGCCGGTGAGCAGTTCTTC. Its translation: CASGSGPAGEQFF.

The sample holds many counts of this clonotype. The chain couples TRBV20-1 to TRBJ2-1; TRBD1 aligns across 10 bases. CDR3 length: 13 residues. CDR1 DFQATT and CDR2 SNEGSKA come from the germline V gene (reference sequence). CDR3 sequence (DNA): TGCGGGCCCGGGACAGGGGCCTACAATGAGCAGTTCTTC. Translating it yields CGPGTGAYNEQFF.

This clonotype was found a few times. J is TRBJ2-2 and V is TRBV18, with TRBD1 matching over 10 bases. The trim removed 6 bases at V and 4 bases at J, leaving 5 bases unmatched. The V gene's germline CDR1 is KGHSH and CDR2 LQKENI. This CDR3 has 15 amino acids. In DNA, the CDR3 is TGTGCCAGCTCGGAGGGGACAGGGGCCACCGGGGAGCTGTTTTTT. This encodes CASSEGTGATGELFF. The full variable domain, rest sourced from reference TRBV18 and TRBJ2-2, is NAGVMQNPRHLVRRRGQEARLRCSPMKGHSHVYWYRQLPEEGLKFMVYLQKENIIDESGMPKERFSAEFPKEGPSILRIQQVVRGDSAAYFCASSEGTGATGELFFGEGSRLTVL.

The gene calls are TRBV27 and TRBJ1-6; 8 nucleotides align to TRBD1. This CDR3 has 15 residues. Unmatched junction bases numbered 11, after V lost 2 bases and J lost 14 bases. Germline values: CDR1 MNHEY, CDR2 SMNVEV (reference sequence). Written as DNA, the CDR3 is TGTGCCAGCAGTTTAGGGGACAGGCCCAGGGGGGCCCTCCACTTT. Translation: CASSLGDRPRGALHF.

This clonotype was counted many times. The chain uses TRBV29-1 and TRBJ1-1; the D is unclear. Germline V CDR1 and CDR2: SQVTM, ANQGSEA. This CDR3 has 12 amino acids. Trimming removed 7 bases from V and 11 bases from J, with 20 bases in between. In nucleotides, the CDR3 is TGCAGCGCCGAGGGTCTCCCCTCCGGGGCTTTCTTT. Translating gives CSAEGLPSGAFF.

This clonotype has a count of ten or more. The CDR3 DNA follows: TGTGCCAGCAGCCGCAGATATCGGAGGACTGAAGCTTTCTTT. Residues: CASSRRYRRTEAFF. The chain recombines TRBV11-1 with TRBJ1-1; D gene unclear. CDR3 length: 14 amino acids. The V end lost 5 bases, the J end lost 5 bases, and 15 bases lay between the germline ends. Germline assignment: CDR1 SGHAT and CDR2 FQDESV (reference sequence).

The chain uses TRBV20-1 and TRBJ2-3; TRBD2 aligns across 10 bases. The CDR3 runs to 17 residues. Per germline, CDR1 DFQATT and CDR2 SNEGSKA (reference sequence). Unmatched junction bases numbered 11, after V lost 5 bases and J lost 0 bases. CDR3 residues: CSACSGRTLTSTDTQYF. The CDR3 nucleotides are TGCAGTGCTTGTAGCGGGAGGACACTTACTAGCACAGATACGCAGTATTTT.

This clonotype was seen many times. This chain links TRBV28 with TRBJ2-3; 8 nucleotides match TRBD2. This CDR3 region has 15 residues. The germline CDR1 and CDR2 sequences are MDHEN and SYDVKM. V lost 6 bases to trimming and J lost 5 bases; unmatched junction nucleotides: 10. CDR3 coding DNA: TGTGCCAGCAGCCCTCGGCGGGGGGAGGGAGATACGCAGTATTTT. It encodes CASSPRRGEGDTQYF.

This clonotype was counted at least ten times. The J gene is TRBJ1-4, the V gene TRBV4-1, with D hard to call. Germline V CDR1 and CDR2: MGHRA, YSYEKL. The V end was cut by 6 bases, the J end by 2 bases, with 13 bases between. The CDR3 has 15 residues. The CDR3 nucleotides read TGCGCCAGCAGAAGGGCCCCACAGACTAATGAAAAACTGTTTTTT. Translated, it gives CASRRAPQTNEKLFF.

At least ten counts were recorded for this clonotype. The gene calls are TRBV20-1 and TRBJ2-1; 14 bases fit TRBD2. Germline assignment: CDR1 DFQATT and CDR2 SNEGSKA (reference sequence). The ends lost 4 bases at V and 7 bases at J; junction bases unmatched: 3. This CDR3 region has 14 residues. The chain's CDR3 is CSAKTSGRVNEQFF. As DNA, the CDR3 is TGCAGTGCTAAGACTAGCGGGAGGGTAAATGAGCAGTTCTTC.

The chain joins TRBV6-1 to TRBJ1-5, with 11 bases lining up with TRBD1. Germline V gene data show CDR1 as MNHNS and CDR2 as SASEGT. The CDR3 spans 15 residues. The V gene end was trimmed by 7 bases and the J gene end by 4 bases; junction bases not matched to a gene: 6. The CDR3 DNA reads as TGTGCCAGCACCGACGGACAGGGGGCGAATCAGCCCCAGCATTTT. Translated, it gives CASTDGQGANQPQHF.

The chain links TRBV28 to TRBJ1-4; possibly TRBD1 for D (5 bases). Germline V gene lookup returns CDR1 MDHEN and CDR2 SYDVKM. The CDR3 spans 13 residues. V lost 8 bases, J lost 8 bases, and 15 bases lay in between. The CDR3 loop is CASGAAGWEKLFF. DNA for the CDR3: TGTGCCAGCGGGGCCGCAGGGTGGGAAAAACTGTTTTTT.

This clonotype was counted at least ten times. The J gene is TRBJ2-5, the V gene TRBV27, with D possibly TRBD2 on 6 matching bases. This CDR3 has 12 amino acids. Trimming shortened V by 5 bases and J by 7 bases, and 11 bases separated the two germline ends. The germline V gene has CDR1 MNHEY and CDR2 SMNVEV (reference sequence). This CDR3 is CASSPLGGTQYF. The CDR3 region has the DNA TGTGCCAGCAGTCCCCTCGGGGGGACCCAGTACTTC.

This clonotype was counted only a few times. CDR3 loop: CASSLLWGLAGNTIYF. CDR3 in DNA: TGTGCCAGCAGCTTACTATGGGGCTTGGCTGGAAACACCATATATTTT. This sequence joins TRBV7-9 and TRBJ1-3; D may be TRBD1 (5 bases). The V and J ends lost 2 bases and 2 bases respectively, with 13 bases between them. Looked up from germline, CDR1 is SEHNR and CDR2 is FQNEAQ (reference sequence). This CDR3 comprises 16 residues.